These T cell receptor beta chains were read from a single sample in a study of T-cell memory formation after mild COVID-19. TCRdb redid the calling of the 5' RACE reads with MiXCR, one entry per CDR3 protein. The table shows roughly 310,000 distinct CDR3 sequences, with about 16% occurring only once. The source material was PBMCs or a T cell subset sorted from them (not recorded which). These receptors all stem from a man younger than 30 who had mild COVID-19 (a few samples of this study predate the infection). Cell type and time point are not known. Each CDR3 is given with its conserved first and last residue. A D gene is named only where the DNA matches it firmly. Clone size, where shown, is once, few, many, or a class for clones that have expanded.

few | TRBJ2-3 | TRBV4-1 | TRBD2 | CASSPGGAGTDTQYF | TGCGCCAGCAGCCCCGGGGGGGCGGGCACAGATACGCAGTATTTT
few | TRBJ1-1 | TRBV6-5 | NA | CASSYSRGGTEAFF | TGTGCCAGCAGTTACTCAAGGGGGGGCACTGAAGCTTTCTTT
many | TRBJ2-5 | TRBV7-8 | NA | CASRYPGSLGETQYF | TGTGCCAGCAGATATCCGGGCTCTTTAGGGGAGACCCAGTACTTC
many | TRBJ2-3 | TRBV5-1 | TRBD2 | CASSLARLAGTDTQYF | TGCGCCAGCAGCTTGGCCAGGCTAGCGGGCACAGATACGCAGTATTTT
NA | TRBJ2-1 | TRBV9 | NA | CASSPSGPEQFF | TGTGCCAGCAGCCCCTCGGGACCGGAGCAGTTCTTC
few | TRBJ2-3 | TRBV12-3/TRBV12-4 | TRBD2 | CASSSHLAGYKDTQYF | TGTGCCAGCAGTTCCCACCTAGCGGGGTACAAGGATACGCAGTATTTT
many | TRBJ2-3 | TRBV10-3 | NA | CAISETRLVSTDTQYF | TGTGCCATCAGTGAAACGAGGCTGGTTTCCACGGATACGCAGTATTTT
NA | TRBJ1-2 | TRBV6-6 | NA | CASSPAGGTDYGYTF | TGTGCCAGCAGCCCCGCGGGGGGTACCGACTATGGCTACACCTTC
NA | TRBJ1-2 | TRBV6-2/TRBV6-3 | NA | CASSPIRVGASGGYTF | TGTGCCAGCAGTCCCATCCGGGTAGGGGCGTCTGGTGGCTACACCTTC
many | TRBJ1-5 | TRBV4-1 | NA | CASSQEEWGLPNQPQHF | TGCGCCAGCAGCCAAGAGGAATGGGGACTTCCCAATCAGCCCCAGCATTTT
once | TRBJ1-5 | TRBV3-1 | NA | CASSSQDSNQPQHF | TGTGCCAGCAGTTCACAGGATAGCAATCAGCCCCAGCATTTT
few | TRBJ2-7 | TRBV29-1 | NA | CSALIQGSYEQYF | TGCAGCGCCCTTATACAGGGTTCCTACGAGCAGTACTTC
few | TRBJ2-5 | TRBV12-3/TRBV12-4 | NA | CASTIGGAGETQYF | TGTGCCAGCACCATTGGGGGGGCGGGAGAGACCCAGTACTTC
NA | TRBJ1-6 | TRBV10-3 | TRBD1 | CAISSGGYNSPLHF | TGTGCCATCAGTTCAGGGGGCTATAATTCACCCCTCCACTTT
many | TRBJ2-3 | TRBV2 | NA | CASSEASDTQYF | TGTGCCAGCAGTGAAGCGTCAGATACGCAGTATTTT
NA | TRBJ2-1 | TRBV5-8 | NA | CASSPTWSSSANEQFF | TGTGCCAGCAGCCCTACTTGGTCCTCTAGTGCCAATGAGCAGTTCTTC
few | TRBJ2-5 | TRBV24-1 | NA | CATSVGHGETQYF | TGTGCCACCAGTGTCGGACACGGAGAGACCCAGTACTTC